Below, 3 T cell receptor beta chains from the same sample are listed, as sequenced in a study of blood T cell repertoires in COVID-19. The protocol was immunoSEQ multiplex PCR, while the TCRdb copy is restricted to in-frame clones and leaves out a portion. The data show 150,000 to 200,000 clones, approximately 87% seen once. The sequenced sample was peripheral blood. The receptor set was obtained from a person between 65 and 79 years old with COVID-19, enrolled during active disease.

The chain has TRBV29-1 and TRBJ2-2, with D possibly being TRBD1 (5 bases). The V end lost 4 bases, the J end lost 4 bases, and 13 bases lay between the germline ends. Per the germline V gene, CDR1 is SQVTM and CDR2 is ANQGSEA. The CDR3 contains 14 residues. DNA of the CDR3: TGCAGCGTTGGGGGCAGGGTTGGCACCGGGGAGCTGTTTTTT. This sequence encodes CSVGGRVGTGELFF.

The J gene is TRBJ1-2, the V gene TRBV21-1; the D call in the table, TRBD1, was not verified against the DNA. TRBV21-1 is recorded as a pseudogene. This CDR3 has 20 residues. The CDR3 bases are TGTGCCAGCAGCAAAGTTTCCCGGGACAGGGTGGTCCCCGAATGCTATGGCTACACCTTC. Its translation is CASSKVSRDRVVPECYGYTF.

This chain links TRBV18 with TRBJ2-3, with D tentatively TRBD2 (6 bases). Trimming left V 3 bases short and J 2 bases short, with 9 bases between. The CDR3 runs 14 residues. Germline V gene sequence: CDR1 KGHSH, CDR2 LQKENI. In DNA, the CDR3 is TGTGCCAGCTCACCTAGGGACTTCACAGATACGCAGTATTTT. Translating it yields CASSPRDFTDTQYF.